The clone carrying this TCR beta chain showed up just a few times. The target antigen is unknown. The data stem from a study of T cell responses to AZD1222 COVID-19 vaccine. Germline V gene lookup returns CDR1 LNHDA and CDR2 SQIVND (reference sequence). V was shortened by 0 bases and J by 0 bases, with 15 bases between the two germline ends. The CDR3 totals 18 residues. Overall study findings and caveats: Only six people who got AZD1222 tested seropositive at baseline. Vaccine-related CD4 TCRs covered spike, predominating at 160-218 and 743-854. In a largely white British group with more females than males, clonal diversity was possibly underestimated.

Generated by immunoSEQ multiplex PCR, the TCRdb table keeps only in-frame clones and is missing some. Counted here are under 150,000 clones, approximately 88% occurring once; the ten biggest clones make up 6.5%. The material sequenced was peripheral blood, taken 28 days after the second AZD1222 dose. This rearrangement joins TRBV19 to TRBJ2-4, with D possibly being TRBD1 or TRBD2 (5 bases each). The clonotype was recovered from an adult who received the AZD1222 COVID-19 vaccine. CDR3 protein: CASSIEGTDYLAKNIQYF. Written as DNA, the CDR3 is TGTGCCAGTAGTATAGAAGGGACCGATTACCTAGCCAAAAACATTCAGTACTTC.